Listed below are T cell receptor beta chains from one sample, sequenced in a study of beta chain features in type 1 diabetes. The data were produced by immunoSEQ multiplex PCR, yet TCRdb's version contains in-frame clones alone and is incomplete. The profile shows 250,000 or so clones, around 21% of them singletons. The material sequenced was naive CD4+ T cells from blood. The receptors originated from a middle-aged woman with type 1 diabetes. CDR3s include the opening cysteine and the closing phenylalanine or tryptophan. A D gene is named only where the DNA matches it firmly. Some rows have no size entry. The others give once, few or many, or a class for an expanded clone.

d_call: TRBD1; clone_size: few; j_call: TRBJ2-1; v_call: TRBV7-3; cdr3_aa: CASSVQGAPAREQFF; cdr3_nt: TGTGCCAGCAGCGTACAGGGGGCCCCAGCGCGGGAGCAGTTCTTC
d_call: NA; clone_size: few; j_call: TRBJ1-5; v_call: TRBV7-3; cdr3_aa: CASSLSPREPQHF; cdr3_nt: TGTGCCAGCAGCTTAAGTCCCCGGGAGCCCCAGCATTTT
d_call: NA; clone_size: NA; j_call: TRBJ2-7; v_call: TRBV29-1; cdr3_aa: CSVEGTAYEQYF; cdr3_nt: TGCAGCGTTGAAGGGACAGCCTACGAGCAGTACTTC
d_call: NA; clone_size: NA; j_call: TRBJ2-5; v_call: TRBV28; cdr3_aa: CASRSGGTETQYF; cdr3_nt: TGTGCCAGCAGGTCCGGAGGAACGGAGACCCAGTACTTC
d_call: TRBD1; clone_size: few; j_call: TRBJ2-5; v_call: TRBV10-3; cdr3_aa: CAISETSGQGTETQYF; cdr3_nt: TGTGCCATCAGTGAGACTTCCGGACAGGGTACAGAGACCCAGTACTTC
d_call: NA; clone_size: few; j_call: TRBJ1-1; v_call: TRBV29-1; cdr3_aa: CSVVEGTGNTEAFF; cdr3_nt: TGCAGCGTTGTCGAGGGAACGGGGAACACTGAAGCTTTCTTT
d_call: NA; clone_size: NA; j_call: TRBJ2-7; v_call: TRBV30; cdr3_aa: CAWSADRDYEQYF; cdr3_nt: TGTGCCTGGAGTGCAGACAGAGACTACGAGCAGTACTTC
d_call: NA; clone_size: NA; j_call: TRBJ2-7; v_call: TRBV5-1; cdr3_aa: CASSLGDLYSYEQYF; cdr3_nt: TGCGCCAGCAGCCTCGGGGACTTATACTCCTACGAGCAGTACTTC
d_call: TRBD2; clone_size: few; j_call: TRBJ2-3; v_call: TRBV28; cdr3_aa: CASITSENTDTQYF; cdr3_nt: TGTGCCAGCATTACTAGCGAGAACACAGATACGCAGTATTTT
d_call: TRBD1; clone_size: few; j_call: TRBJ2-7; v_call: TRBV30; cdr3_aa: CAWRGQGLFYEQYF; cdr3_nt: TGTGCCTGGAGGGGACAGGGGCTATTCTACGAGCAGTACTTC
d_call: TRBD2; clone_size: few; j_call: TRBJ2-1; v_call: TRBV4-2; cdr3_aa: CASSQARGGLAGRNEQFF; cdr3_nt: TGTGCCAGCAGCCAAGCGAGGGGGGGACTAGCGGGGCGCAATGAGCAGTTCTTC
d_call: NA; clone_size: few; j_call: TRBJ2-6; v_call: TRBV5-6; cdr3_aa: CASSLLVPAGANVLTF; cdr3_nt: TGTGCCAGCAGCTTGCTAGTACCGGCTGGGGCCAACGTCCTGACTTTC
d_call: TRBD1; clone_size: few; j_call: TRBJ2-2; v_call: TRBV27; cdr3_aa: CASSQTGMVPGELFF; cdr3_nt: TGTGCCAGCAGCCAGACAGGGATGGTGCCCGGGGAGCTGTTTTTT
d_call: NA; clone_size: NA; j_call: TRBJ2-7; v_call: TRBV25-1; cdr3_aa: CASSESPRLEQYF; cdr3_nt: TGTGCCAGCAGTGAATCGCCAAGACTCGAGCAGTACTTC
d_call: NA; clone_size: NA; j_call: TRBJ2-5; v_call: TRBV6-6; cdr3_aa: CASGGQLQETQYF; cdr3_nt: TGTGCCAGCGGAGGGCAGCTACAAGAGACCCAGTACTTC
d_call: NA; clone_size: NA; j_call: TRBJ1-6; v_call: TRBV7-6; cdr3_aa: CASSYRARDSPLHF; cdr3_nt: TGTGCCAGCAGCTACAGGGCGCGTGATTCACCCCTCCACTTT
d_call: TRBD1; clone_size: NA; j_call: TRBJ2-7; v_call: TRBV23-1; cdr3_aa: CASSQSDRGCF; cdr3_nt: TGCGCCAGCAGTCAATCGGACAGGGGCTGCTTC